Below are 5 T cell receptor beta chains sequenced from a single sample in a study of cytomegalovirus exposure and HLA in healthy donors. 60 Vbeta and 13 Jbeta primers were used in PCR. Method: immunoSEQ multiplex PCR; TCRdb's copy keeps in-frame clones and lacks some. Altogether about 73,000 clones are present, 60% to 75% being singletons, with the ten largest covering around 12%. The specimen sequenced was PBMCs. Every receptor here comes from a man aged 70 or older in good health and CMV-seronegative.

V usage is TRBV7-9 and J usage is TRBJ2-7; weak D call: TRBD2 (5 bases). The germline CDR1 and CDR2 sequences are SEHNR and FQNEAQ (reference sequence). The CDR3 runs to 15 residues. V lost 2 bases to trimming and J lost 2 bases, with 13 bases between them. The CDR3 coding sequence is TGTGCCAGCAGCTTACTCCAAGCCGGGACCTACGAGCAGTACTTC. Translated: CASSLLQAGTYEQYF.

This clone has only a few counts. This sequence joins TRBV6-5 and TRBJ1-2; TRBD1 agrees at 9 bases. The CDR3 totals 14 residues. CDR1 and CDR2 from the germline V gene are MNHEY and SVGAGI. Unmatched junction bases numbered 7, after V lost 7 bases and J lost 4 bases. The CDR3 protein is CASTETGQGYGYTF. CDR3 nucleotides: TGTGCCAGCACCGAAACGGGACAGGGCTATGGCTACACCTTC.

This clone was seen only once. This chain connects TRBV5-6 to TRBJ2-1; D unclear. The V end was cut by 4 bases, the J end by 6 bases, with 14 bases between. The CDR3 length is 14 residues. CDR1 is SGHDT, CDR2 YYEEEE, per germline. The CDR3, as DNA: TGTGCCAGCAGCCATTTATACAATGCCAATGAGCAGTTCTTC. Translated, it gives CASSHLYNANEQFF.

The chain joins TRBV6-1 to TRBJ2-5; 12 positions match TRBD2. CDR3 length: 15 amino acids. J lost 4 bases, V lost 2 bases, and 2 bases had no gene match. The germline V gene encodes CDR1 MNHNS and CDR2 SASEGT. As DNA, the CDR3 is TGTGCCAGCAGTGAACTAGCGGGGGGGCCAGAGACCCAGTACTTC. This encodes CASSELAGGPETQYF.

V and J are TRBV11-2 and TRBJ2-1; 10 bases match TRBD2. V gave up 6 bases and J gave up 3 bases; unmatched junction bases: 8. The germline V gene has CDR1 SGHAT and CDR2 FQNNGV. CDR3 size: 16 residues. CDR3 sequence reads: CASSSASGSDYNEQFF. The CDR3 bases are TGTGCCAGCAGTTCGGCTAGCGGGAGTGACTACAATGAGCAGTTCTTC.